What follows are 15 T cell receptor beta chains derived from one specimen sequenced in a study of CD8 T cells in ankylosing spondylitis. TCRdb processed the 5' RACE reads anew with MiXCR; each CDR3 protein has one entry. The sample consists of 250,000 or so distinct CDR3 sequences, roughly a quarter of them appearing once. Sequenced material: blood, either unsorted or a sorted T cell fraction (not recorded which). Source of these receptors: a male donor with ankylosing spondylitis or in good health (not recorded which).

The rearrangement joins TRBV24-1 to TRBJ2-2, with D hard to call. Germline CDR1 is KGHDR and CDR2 is SFDVKD. Trimming removed 3 bases from V and 0 bases from J, with 19 bases in between. The CDR3 runs to 19 residues. The CDR3 DNA follows: TGTGCCACCAGTGATCTCTCGGTCGGGCACGTCGCGAACACCGGGGAGCTGTTTTTT. It yields the protein CATSDLSVGHVANTGELFF.

This clonotype was seen repeatedly, ten times or more. This chain links TRBV20-1 with TRBJ2-3, with a weak D call TRBD2 (6 bases). The CDR3 is made up of 15 amino acids. V shed 1 base and J shed 0 bases, with 11 bases lying between them. Per the germline V gene, CDR1 is DFQATT and CDR2 is SNEGSKA (reference sequence). The CDR3 DNA follows: TGCAGTGCTAGAGGTCGGCGGGAAAGCACAGATACGCAGTATTTT. Its protein product is CSARGRRESTDTQYF.

This clonotype was recorded only once. V gene TRBV3-1 combines with J gene TRBJ2-3; D tentatively fits TRBD1 or TRBD2 (5 bases each). In germline, CDR1 is LGHDT, CDR2 YNNKEL (reference sequence). The CDR3 consists of 16 residues. V lost 4 bases to trimming and J lost 2 bases, with 16 bases between them. The CDR3 spells CASSLQVGAHTDTQYF. In nucleotides, the CDR3 is TGTGCCAGCAGCCTACAAGTCGGGGCTCACACAGATACGCAGTATTTT.

The table lists this clonotype with a few counts. V gene TRBV12-3 or TRBV12-4 combines with J gene TRBJ2-2, with D possibly called TRBD1 or TRBD2 (5 bases each). V lost 6 bases to trimming and J lost 4 bases, with 15 bases between them. This CDR3 spans 15 amino acids. The CDR3 bases are TGTGCCAGCAGGGGACCCAGCTTGGTCACCGGGGAGCTGTTTTTT. It is translated as CASRGPSLVTGELFF.

The rearrangement links TRBV20-1 to TRBJ2-1; 11 bases are shared with TRBD2. Germline-derived CDR1 and CDR2 are DFQATT and SNEGSKA (reference sequence). The length of the CDR3 is 19 residues. The ends lost 1 base at V and 1 base at J; junction bases unmatched: 12. The CDR3 region is CSARGRLAGGRLSYNEQFF. CDR3 DNA sequence: TGCAGTGCTAGAGGTCGTCTAGCGGGGGGCCGATTATCCTACAATGAGCAGTTCTTC.

This clonotype came up many times. The chain carries TRBV5-1 and TRBJ2-7; TRBD2 aligns across 8 bases. J was trimmed by 6 bases and V by 0 bases; bases with no gene match: 5. Germline V gene data show CDR1 as SGHRS and CDR2 as YFSETQ. The CDR3 loop spans 14 amino acids. The CDR3 reads CASSLGIAGTEQYF. The CDR3 nucleotides read TGCGCCAGCAGCTTGGGGATAGCGGGGACCGAGCAGTACTTC.

The rearrangement links TRBV4-1 to TRBJ2-6; D is uncertain. Germline CDR1 MGHRA, CDR2 YSYEKL. V lost 1 base, J lost 2 bases, and 9 bases lay in between. The length of the CDR3 is 16 residues. The chain's CDR3 is CASSQGRAPGANVLTF. The CDR3 DNA sequence: TGCGCCAGCAGCCAAGGACGGGCCCCTGGGGCCAACGTCCTGACTTTC.

The rearrangement uses TRBV25-1 and TRBJ2-2; D possibly corresponds to TRBD2 (6 bases). The germline V and J ends were trimmed by 2 bases and 4 bases, with 14 bases remaining between them. The V gene's germline CDR1 is MGHDK and CDR2 SYGVNS. The CDR3 length is 16 residues. The CDR3 region is CASSEAYWGVTGELFF. CDR3 bases: TGTGCCAGCAGTGAAGCATATTGGGGGGTCACCGGGGAGCTGTTTTTT.

This clonotype has ten or more counts. The junction does not match germline at one end; this may be a read error. The chain recombines TRBV20-1 with TRBJ2-7; 12 bases agree with TRBD2. The germline gives CDR1 DFQATT, CDR2 SNEGSKA (reference sequence). This CDR3 contains 12 residues. CDR3 amino acids: CSGTGLAGTRGF. The CDR3, as DNA: TGCAGTGGCACAGGACTAGCGGGGACCCGAGGTTTC.

Concerning this clonotype: The conserved closing phenylalanine or tryptophan is absent in this CDR3, likely reflecting a read error. CDR3 residues: CASSLPPVAITYEQYC. Here the CDR3 DNA reads TGTGCCAGCAGTTTACCCCCGGTTGCCATTACCTACGAGCAGTACTGC. This chain links TRBV27 with TRBJ2-7; D call uncertain. Germline V gene lookup returns CDR1 MNHEY and CDR2 SMNVEV (reference sequence). Trimming cost V 2 bases and J 2 bases, with 16 bases left between them. The CDR3 consists of 16 residues.

This clonotype was observed at least ten times. The rearrangement links TRBV20-1 to TRBJ2-5, with TRBD2 matching over 14 bases. Trimming at V came to 2 bases and at J to 4 bases, leaving 15 bases not matched to a gene. The CDR3 has 19 amino acids. Germline V lookup: CDR1 DFQATT, CDR2 SNEGSKA (reference sequence). The CDR3 here is CSARNPLTSGGALGETQYF. The CDR3 coding sequence is TGCAGTGCTAGAAATCCGTTGACTAGCGGGGGGGCCCTTGGAGAGACCCAGTACTTC.

In this sample, this clonotype turned up many times. V usage is TRBV20-1 and J usage is TRBJ2-7; TRBD1 or TRBD2 may be the D gene (5 bases each). This CDR3 spans 14 amino acids. The germline V gene encodes CDR1 DFQATT and CDR2 SNEGSKA (reference sequence). The V and J ends lost 3 bases and 5 bases respectively, with 17 bases between them. CDR3 DNA sequence: TGCAGTGCTAGCTTCACCGGGACGGCGAACGAGCAGTACTTC. Its translation is CSASFTGTANEQYF.

There are many counts of this clonotype. The chain joins TRBV29-1 to TRBJ2-1, with 11 nucleotides matching TRBD1. V dropped 7 bases and J dropped 6; count of bases not matched to a gene: 2. This CDR3 contains 12 residues. Per germline, CDR1 SQVTM and CDR2 ANQGSEA. The CDR3 is CSGGTGGNEQFF. CDR3 nucleotides: TGCAGCGGGGGGACAGGGGGCAATGAGCAGTTCTTC.

A remark on this clonotype: A single base separates this from a much larger clone, so it may be a read error. The chain's CDR3 is CATTLGSGGTDTQYF. Here the CDR3 DNA reads TGTGCCACCACCCTTGGGAGCGGTGGCACAGATACGCAGTATTTT. The genes are TRBV2 and TRBJ2-3; D is possibly TRBD2 (5 bases). Looked up from germline, CDR1 is SNHLY and CDR2 is FYNNEI. The CDR3 sequence is 15 residues long. The germline V and J ends were trimmed by 10 bases and 1 base, with 18 bases remaining between them. Filled out from reference TRBV2 and TRBJ2-3, the complete variable domain reads EPEVTQTPSHQVTQMGQEVILRCVPISNHLYFYWYRQILGQKVEFLVSFYNNEISEKSEIFDDQFSVERPDGSNFTLKIRSTKLEDSAMYFCATTLGSGGTDTQYFGPGTRLTVL.

This clonotype has ten or more counts. The chain couples TRBV20-1 to TRBJ2-7, with 7 bases aligning to TRBD1. J was trimmed by 1 base and V by 5 bases; bases with no gene match: 5. The CDR3 runs to 13 residues. The V gene's germline CDR1 is DFQATT and CDR2 SNEGSKA (reference sequence). This chain's CDR3 is CSAARDSSYEQYF. The DNA of the CDR3 is TGCAGTGCTGCCCGGGACAGTTCCTACGAGCAGTACTTC.